The 28 T cell receptor beta chains reported below all come from one sample, sequenced in a study of blood T cells in healthy people across ages. Primed by a sample-barcoded 5' primer and a J-beta primer mix, a second PCR proceeded for about 6 to 11 cycles. TCRdb recomputed calls from the 5' RACE reads with MiXCR, one row per CDR3 protein. The table records hundreds of thousands of distinct CDR3 sequences, roughly 25% of them present only once. These same data were also listed under a study on T cells of mothers and their children.

Sequenced sample: blood. The receptors originated from a boy aged 5 to 17 in good health.

This chain links TRBV2 with TRBJ2-5; D unresolved. The CDR3 runs 13 residues. Trimming cost V 4 bases and J 0 bases, with 6 bases left between them. CDR1 is SNHLY and CDR2 is FYNNEI in the germline V gene. The CDR3 spells CASSGANQETQYF. The CDR3 DNA is TGTGCCAGCAGTGGGGCCAACCAAGAGACCCAGTACTTC.

This clonotype was found once. The J gene is TRBJ2-1, the V gene TRBV20-1; either TRBD1 or TRBD2 may fit D (6 bases each). The J call could be wrong; TRBJ2-5 is a better fit for the DNA end. Germline V CDR1 and CDR2: DFQATT, SNEGSKA (reference sequence). This CDR3 is built from 13 residues. CDR3 protein: CSASGGPGETQYF. In nucleotides, the CDR3 is TGCAGTGCTAGTGGGGGGCCAGGGGAGACCCAGTACTTC.

This chain links TRBV29-1 with TRBJ2-1, with D possibly TRBD2 on 5 matching bases. From germline, CDR1 is SQVTM and CDR2 ANQGSEA. V was pared by 7 bases and J by 8 bases, with 15 bases between. The CDR3 is made up of 12 amino acids. The CDR3 nucleotides are TGCAGCGCACAAACTAGACGCGATGAGCAGTTCTTC. Amino acids: CSAQTRRDEQFF.

Only a few counts were recorded for this clonotype. The J gene is TRBJ2-1, the V gene TRBV24-1; TRBD2 matches at 8 bases. CDR1 is KGHDR, CDR2 SFDVKD, per germline. This CDR3 region has 14 residues. V lost 1 base, J lost 8 bases, and 3 bases stayed unmatched. The CDR3 coding sequence is TGTGCCACCAGTGATTTTAGCGGGGCGGATGAGCAGTTCTTC. It is translated as CATSDFSGADEQFF.

The table lists this clonotype with a few counts. The J gene is TRBJ2-3, the V gene TRBV29-1; 9 bases match TRBD2. V shed 6 bases and J 1 base; nucleotides not matched to a gene: 8. The CDR3 has 15 amino acids. Germline V gene data show CDR1 as SQVTM and CDR2 as ANQGSEA. The CDR3 DNA is TGCAGCGTGTTGGCTAGCGGGGACGGCACAGATACGCAGTATTTT. It codes for CSVLASGDGTDTQYF.

The CDR3 DNA reads as TGCGCCAGCAGCCAAGATTTCCGGGCCCGACCGTCTGAAGGAGAAAAACTGTTTTTT. This translates into CASSQDFRARPSEGEKLFF. The rearrangement links TRBV4-3 to TRBJ1-4; no clear D gene. Trimming removed 0 bases from V and 8 bases from J, with 25 bases in between. Germline V gives CDR1 LGHNA, CDR2 YSLEER. This CDR3 contains 19 residues.

This chain connects TRBV11-2 to TRBJ2-1; D is uncertain. V was cut by 2 bases and J by 0 bases, with 11 bases left in between. The CDR3 is 16 residues long. CDR1 SGHAT and CDR2 FQNNGV come from the germline V gene. CDR3 sequence (DNA): TGTGCCAGCAGCTTATTTGGTGAGAGCTCCTACAATGAGCAGTTCTTC. Its translation: CASSLFGESSYNEQFF.

This clonotype appeared many times. V and J are TRBV29-1 and TRBJ2-2, with D perhaps matching TRBD1 (6 bases). There are 12 residues in the CDR3. Trimming removed 3 bases from V and 4 bases from J, with 6 bases in between. The germline CDR1 and CDR2 sequences are SQVTM and ANQGSEA. The CDR3: CSVETGTGELFF. CDR3 nucleotide sequence: TGCAGCGTTGAGACAGGCACCGGGGAGCTGTTTTTT.

The chain uses TRBV21-1 and TRBJ2-5; the DNA was not compared with TRBD1, the D call given in the table. TRBV21-1 is termed a pseudogene. This CDR3 has 11 amino acids. CDR3 amino acids: CASSKQTGKYF. CDR3 sequence (DNA): TGTGCCAGCAGCAAACAGACAGGGAAGTACTTC.

V and J are TRBV6-5 and TRBJ2-4, with D maybe TRBD1 (6 bases). The CDR3 contains 16 residues. The germline V gene has CDR1 MNHEY and CDR2 SVGAGI. V shed 5 bases and J shed 5 bases, with 19 bases lying between them. CDR3 loop: CASSPWTAMGENIQYF. CDR3 coding DNA: TGTGCCAGCAGTCCCTGGACAGCAATGGGGGAAAACATTCAGTACTTC.

The CDR3 sequence is CASSLTAGSTQYF. CDR3 bases: TGTGCCAGCAGCTTAACGGCAGGGAGCACGCAGTATTTT. The V call is TRBV7-3, the J call TRBJ2-3; D possibly matches TRBD1 or TRBD2 (5 bases each). V gave up 0 bases and J gave up 9 bases, with 10 bases separating them. Looked up from germline, CDR1 is SGHTA and CDR2 is FQGTGA. The CDR3 extends over 13 amino acids.

This clonotype was found a few times. The chain recombines TRBV6-5 with TRBJ2-5; 11 nucleotides match TRBD1. The J call may be incorrect, as the DNA end agrees better with TRBJ2-7. The CDR3 is 16 residues long. The germline gives CDR1 MNHEY, CDR2 SVGAGI. DNA of the CDR3: TGTGCCAGCAGTTATTTACCCCGGACAGGGGGCCACGAGCAGTACTTC. Its translation is CASSYLPRTGGHEQYF.

This clonotype was detected only a few times. In DNA form, the CDR3 reads TGCGCCAGCAGCCAAGATGCGGGCTCCTACAATGAGCAGTTCTTC. It yields the protein CASSQDAGSYNEQFF. The chain has TRBV4-1 and TRBJ2-1, with a tentative D call TRBD2 (5 bases). V lost 0 bases, J lost 0 bases, and 6 bases lay in between. This CDR3 is built from 15 residues. The germline gives CDR1 MGHRA, CDR2 YSYEKL.

The chain links TRBV12-3 or TRBV12-4 to TRBJ1-4; no reliable D call. The CDR3 spans 13 residues. The germline V and J ends were trimmed by 8 bases and 0 bases, with 7 bases remaining between them. This CDR3 is CASSEATNEKLFF. For the CDR3, the DNA is TGTGCCAGCTCAGAAGCAACTAATGAAAAACTGTTTTTT.

This clonotype has a handful of counts. The gene calls are TRBV12-3 or TRBV12-4 and TRBJ2-3; D is uncertain. Trimming stripped 4 bases from V and 6 bases from J, with 14 bases between. CDR3 length equals 14 residues. The CDR3 spells CASSSDPDPDTQYF. The CDR3 coding sequence is TGTGCCAGCAGTTCCGACCCTGATCCGGATACGCAGTATTTT.

This clonotype was seen more than once but under ten times. The chain combines TRBV12-3 or TRBV12-4 with TRBJ2-7, with unresolved D. With 3 bases removed from V and 3 bases from J, the gap between germline ends came to 9 bases. The CDR3 has 13 residues. CDR3 residues: CASSFGQYYEQYF. The CDR3, as DNA: TGTGCCAGCAGTTTTGGCCAATACTACGAGCAGTACTTC.

This clonotype has a handful of counts. The gene calls are TRBV10-2 and TRBJ2-3; D may match TRBD1 or TRBD2 (6 bases each). The germline CDR1 and CDR2 sequences are WSHSY and SAAADI. V was cut by 6 bases and J by 3 bases, with 16 bases left in between. The CDR3 is made up of 15 amino acids. CDR3 residues: CASRMRDKPTDTQYF. The CDR3 nucleotides are TGCGCCAGCAGAATGCGGGACAAGCCTACAGATACGCAGTATTTT.

Only a few counts were recorded for this clonotype. This rearrangement joins TRBV11-2 to TRBJ2-4; no clear D. The germline V gene encodes CDR1 SGHAT and CDR2 FQNNGV. V lost 4 bases, J lost 0 bases, and 16 bases lay in between. CDR3 length: 17 residues. The CDR3, as DNA: TGTGCCAGCAGCTCAAACGCTGGAACCCTAGCCAAAAACATTCAGTACTTC. This sequence encodes CASSSNAGTLAKNIQYF.

The J gene is TRBJ2-7, the V gene TRBV7-6; 10 bases line up with TRBD2. J lost 2 bases, V lost 0 bases, and 19 bases had no gene match. CDR3 length: 21 amino acids. Germline V CDR1 and CDR2: SGHVS, FNYEAQ. Written as DNA, the CDR3 is TGTGCCAGCAGCTTAGCGGTGACAGCTGCAGAAAGCGGGAGGGGGCCCTACGAGCAGTACTTC. The encoded protein is CASSLAVTAAESGRGPYEQYF.

A remark on this clonotype: The junction and the germline gene differ at one end; a read error may be behind it. The genes are TRBV12-3 or TRBV12-4 and TRBJ2-7; D remains unclear. This CDR3 contains 12 residues. The CDR3 loop reads CASSLWVYERYF. The CDR3 DNA reads TGTGCCAGCAGTTTGTGGGTTTACGAGCGGTACTTC.

J is TRBJ2-7 and V is TRBV9; a possible D gene is TRBD2 (6 bases). Germline values: CDR1 SGDLS, CDR2 YYNGEE. The CDR3 spans 18 residues. With 0 bases removed from V and 3 bases from J, the gap between germline ends came to 22 bases. The CDR3 DNA follows: TGTGCCAGCAGCGTAGGGCCCGCCCGGGGGTCAGCCGGCTACGAGCAGTACTTC. Translated: CASSVGPARGSAGYEQYF.

The chain is built from TRBV3-1 and TRBJ2-5; no reliable D call. The DNA end lines up better with TRBJ2-1; the J call may be wrong. This CDR3 is built from 16 residues. Germline V lookup: CDR1 LGHDT, CDR2 YNNKEL (reference sequence). The CDR3 protein is CASSQDPGPPSYEQFF. The CDR3 bases are TGTGCCAGCAGCCAAGATCCGGGCCCCCCCTCTTATGAGCAGTTCTTC.

J is TRBJ2-5 and V is TRBV25-1; D remains ambiguous. The CDR3 is made up of 14 amino acids. Germline V gene sequence: CDR1 MGHDK, CDR2 SYGVNS. V lost 3 bases and J 1 base, leaving 9 bases between the germline ends. The CDR3 sequence: CASSDGLFQETQYF. The CDR3 nucleotides are TGTGCCAGCAGTGATGGGCTTTTCCAAGAGACCCAGTACTTC.

The chain combines TRBV29-1 with TRBJ2-7, with D possibly called TRBD1 or TRBD2 (5 bases each). V gave up 5 bases and J gave up 4 bases, with 18 bases separating them. Germline values: CDR1 SQVTM, CDR2 ANQGSEA. This CDR3 spans 14 amino acids. In DNA form, the CDR3 reads TGCAGCGTTACGCCCGGGACCTCGTTGTACGAGCAGTACTTC. Its translation is CSVTPGTSLYEQYF.

The chain uses TRBV29-1 and TRBJ2-7, with 7 positions matching TRBD1. Germline CDR1 SQVTM, CDR2 ANQGSEA. The CDR3 spans 15 residues. J gave up 0 bases and V 2 bases, and 7 bases lay outside the gene matches. This CDR3 is CSVELNRGRSYEQYF. CDR3 DNA: TGCAGCGTTGAATTAAACAGGGGCCGCTCCTACGAGCAGTACTTC.

This clonotype came up a few times. V usage is TRBV4-1 and J usage is TRBJ2-7; D gene ambiguous. The germline V gene encodes CDR1 MGHRA and CDR2 YSYEKL. Trimming took 3 bases from V and 5 from J, leaving 5 bases between them. This CDR3 spans 11 amino acids. The CDR3 nucleotides read TGCGCCAGCAGCCATGGGAACGAGCAGTACTTC. Residues: CASSHGNEQYF.

The gene calls are TRBV29-1 and TRBJ1-5; no clear D. Trimming stripped 4 bases from V and 4 bases from J, with 8 bases between. Germline CDR1 reads SQVTM; CDR2 reads ANQGSEA. This CDR3 spans 12 amino acids. CDR3 coding DNA: TGCAGCGTTGTAGTCGGGAATCAGCCCCAGCATTTT. It specifies CSVVVGNQPQHF.

This clonotype came up a few times. The genes are TRBV28 and TRBJ2-7; the match to TRBD2 covers 13 bases. In germline, CDR1 is MDHEN, CDR2 SYDVKM. CDR3 size: 16 residues. J lost 4 bases, V lost 2 bases, and 5 bases had no gene match. The CDR3, as DNA: TGTGCCAGCAGTTTACCCCGGACTAGCGGGAGTTACGAGCAGTACTTC. It encodes CASSLPRTSGSYEQYF.